This TCR beta chain was profiled in a study of monozygotic twins with inflammatory bowel disease. Study-wide findings and caveats: Support was lacking for any single strong IBD-associated signal or clonotype.

About this clonotype itself: Its antigen remains unidentified.

No DNA is given; TCRdb re-called the 5' RACE reads and lists each CDR3 protein once. The sample has approximately 400,000 distinct CDR3 sequences. Germline lookup yields CDR1 LGHNA and CDR2 YNFKEQ. The CDR3 covers 15 residues. The clonotype originates from a human donor with ulcerative colitis or Crohn's disease, or a healthy co-twin of an affected twin (not recorded which). The chain joins TRBV4-2 to TRBJ2-7; TCRdb's assignment of TRBD1 cannot be checked, as there is no DNA. Sequencing used blood. CDR3 loop: CASSSLGTGDYEQYF.